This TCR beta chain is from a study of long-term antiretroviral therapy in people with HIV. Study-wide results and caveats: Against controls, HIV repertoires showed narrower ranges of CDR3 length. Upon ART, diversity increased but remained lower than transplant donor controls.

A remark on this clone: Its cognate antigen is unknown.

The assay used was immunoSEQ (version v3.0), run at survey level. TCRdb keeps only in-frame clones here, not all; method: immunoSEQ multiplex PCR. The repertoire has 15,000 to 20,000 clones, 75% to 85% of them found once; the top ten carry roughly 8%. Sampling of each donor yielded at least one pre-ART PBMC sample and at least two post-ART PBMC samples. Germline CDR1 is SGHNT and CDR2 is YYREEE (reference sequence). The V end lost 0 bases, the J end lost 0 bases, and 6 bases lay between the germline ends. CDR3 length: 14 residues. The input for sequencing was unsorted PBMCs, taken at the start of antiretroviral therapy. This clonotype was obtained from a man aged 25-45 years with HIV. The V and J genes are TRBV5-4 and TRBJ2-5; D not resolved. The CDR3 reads CASSLASDQETQYF. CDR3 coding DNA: TGTGCCAGCAGCTTGGCCTCGGACCAAGAGACCCAGTACTTC.